The source of this TCR beta chain is a study of response to subunit inactivated influenza vaccine. In TCRdb, the RT-PCR reads were re-called with MiXCR into one record per CDR3 protein. The top ten hold about 10% of the sample, which has over 750,000 distinct CDR3 sequences, 21% seen once. This clonotype has just a few counts. The V end lost 4 bases, the J end lost 3 bases, and 6 bases lay between the germline ends. CDR1 is DFQATT and CDR2 is SNEGSKA in the germline V gene (reference sequence). This CDR3 region has 11 residues. This sequence joins TRBV20-1 and TRBJ1-2; D not resolved. The receptor was derived from a man aged 50-59 years who received an inactivated influenza vaccine. The sequencing used PBMCs from blood, collected around 5 days after vaccination. CDR3: CSATQDYGYTF. CDR3 sequence (DNA): TGCAGTGCTACCCAGGACTATGGCTACACCTTC.